This TCR beta chain was observed in a study of blood T cell repertoires in COVID-19. Study information: From the United States, Italy and Spain came samples of acute and convalescent COVID-19. Nucleic acid was either cDNA or gDNA, and it came from T cells, B-cell-depleted T cells, or PBMCs.

Original processing notes: Scientists estimated how many nucleated cells there were by amplifying reference gene primers. Only in-frame clones appear in the TCRdb table, and some are missing; sequencing was by immunoSEQ multiplex PCR. V, J and clone size are those of that table, while D and trimming were read from the DNA. The table lists 70,000 to 85,000 clones, about 91% of them singletons. V was trimmed by 2 bases and J by 5 bases, leaving 7 bases between them. CDR1 SGHDT and CDR2 YYEEEE come from the germline V gene. The CDR3 is made up of 12 amino acids. The sample consisted of peripheral blood. The chain uses TRBV5-6 and TRBJ1-1; perhaps TRBD1 as D (5 bases). The clonotype originates from a woman between 55 and 75 years old with active COVID-19. The CDR3 DNA reads as TGTGCCAGCAGCTTCGGGGGAACTGAAGCTTTCTTT. Translating gives CASSFGGTEAFF.